The source of this T cell receptor (beta chain) is a study of human T cells and chemical hapten exposure. TCRdb independently ran MiXCR on the RACE reads; one entry per CDR3 protein. The table records around 120,000 distinct CDR3 sequences, 11% of them present only once. The CDR3 consists of 17 residues. Germline CDR1 reads DFQATT; CDR2 reads SNEGSKA (reference sequence). The ends were cut back, 0 bases at V and 4 bases at J, with 19 bases in the middle. Time point here: patch test 1, 2 weeks after DPC sensitization. As to treatment: therapeutic diphenylcyclopropenone sensitization with weekly scalp DPC. This clonotype was seen more than once but under ten times.

This rearrangement joins TRBV20-1 to TRBJ1-3, with no clear D. The material was whole blood, obtained in connection with sensitization to the hapten diphenylcyclopropenone (DPC). This sequence originates from a woman aged 40 to 50 with alopecia areata. Some clones in this sample may be carry-over from other donors' samples. This chain's CDR3 is CSARDPAGGWSGNTIYF. The DNA for the CDR3 is TGCAGTGCTAGAGACCCGGCCGGCGGATGGTCCGGAAACACCATATATTTT.